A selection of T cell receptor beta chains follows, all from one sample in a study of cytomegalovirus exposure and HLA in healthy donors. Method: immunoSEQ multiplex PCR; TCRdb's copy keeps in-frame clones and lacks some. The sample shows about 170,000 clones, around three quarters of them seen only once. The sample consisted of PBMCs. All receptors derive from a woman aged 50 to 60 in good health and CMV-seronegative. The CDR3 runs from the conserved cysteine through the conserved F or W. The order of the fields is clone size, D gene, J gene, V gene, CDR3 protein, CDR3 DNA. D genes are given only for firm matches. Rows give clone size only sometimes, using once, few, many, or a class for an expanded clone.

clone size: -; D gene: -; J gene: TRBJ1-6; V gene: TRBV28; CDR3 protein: CASSRDNRDNSPLHF; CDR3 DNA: TGTGCCAGCAGCAGAGACAACAGAGATAATTCACCCCTCCACTTT
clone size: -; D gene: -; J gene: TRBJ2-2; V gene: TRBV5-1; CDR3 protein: CASSTHEQANTGELFF; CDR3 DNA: TGCGCCAGCAGCACACACGAACAAGCGAACACCGGGGAGCTGTTTTTT
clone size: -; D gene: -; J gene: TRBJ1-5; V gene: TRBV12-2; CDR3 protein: CASRLRDFNQPQHF; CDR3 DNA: TGTGCAAGTCGCCTCCGGGATTTCAATCAGCCCCAGCATTTT
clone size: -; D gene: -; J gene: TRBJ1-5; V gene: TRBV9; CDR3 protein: CASSEGGHGQPQHF; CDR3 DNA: TGTGCCAGCAGTGAGGGGGGGCATGGTCAGCCCCAGCATTTT
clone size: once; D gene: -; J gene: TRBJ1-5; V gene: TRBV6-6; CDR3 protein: CASSPADRNQPQHF; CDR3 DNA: TGTGCCAGCAGTCCCGCCGACAGAAATCAGCCCCAGCATTTT
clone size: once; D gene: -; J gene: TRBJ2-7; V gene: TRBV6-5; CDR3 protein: CASSEVGGDEQYF; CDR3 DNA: TGTGCCAGCAGTGAAGTTGGGGGCGACGAGCAGTACTTC
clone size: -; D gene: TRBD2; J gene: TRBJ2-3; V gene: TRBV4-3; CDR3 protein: CASSQELSAGGGDTQYF; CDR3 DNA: TGCGCCAGCAGCCAAGAGTTGAGTGCGGGAGGAGGAGATACGCAGTATTTT
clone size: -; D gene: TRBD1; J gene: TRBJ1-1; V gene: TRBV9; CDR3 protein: CASSVVAGGMNTEAFF; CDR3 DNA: TGTGCCAGCAGCGTAGTGGCAGGGGGGATGAACACTGAAGCTTTCTTT
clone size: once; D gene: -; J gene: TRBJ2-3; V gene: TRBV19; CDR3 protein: CASTERPRNTQYF; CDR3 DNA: TGTGCCAGTACGGAACGGCCGAGGAATACGCAGTATTTT
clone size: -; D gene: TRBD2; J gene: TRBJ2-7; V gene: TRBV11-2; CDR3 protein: CASSLVQREGKNEQYF; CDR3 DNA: TGTGCCAGCAGCTTAGTGCAGCGGGAGGGCAAAAACGAGCAGTACTTC
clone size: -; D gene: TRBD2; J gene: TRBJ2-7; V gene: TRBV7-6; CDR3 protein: CASSPIPGLAGHYEQYF; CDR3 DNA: TGTGCCAGCAGCCCAATTCCGGGACTAGCGGGGCACTACGAGCAGTACTTC
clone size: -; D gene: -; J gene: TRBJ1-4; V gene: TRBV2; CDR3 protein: CASRAHSRGEKLFF; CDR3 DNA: TGTGCCAGCAGGGCACACTCTCGGGGTGAAAAACTGTTTTTT
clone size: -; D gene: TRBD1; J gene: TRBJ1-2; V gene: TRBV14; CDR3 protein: CASSQTGTGGIYGYTF; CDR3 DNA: TGTGCCAGCAGCCAGACCGGGACAGGGGGCATCTATGGCTACACCTTC
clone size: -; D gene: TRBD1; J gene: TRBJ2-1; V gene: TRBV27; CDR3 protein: CASSHGTGGYNEQFF; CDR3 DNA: TGTGCCAGCAGTCACGGGACAGGGGGCTACAATGAGCAGTTCTTC
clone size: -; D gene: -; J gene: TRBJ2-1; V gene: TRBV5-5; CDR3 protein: CASSLWWGGDEQFF; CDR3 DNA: TGTGCCAGCAGCTTGTGGTGGGGGGGCGATGAGCAGTTCTTC
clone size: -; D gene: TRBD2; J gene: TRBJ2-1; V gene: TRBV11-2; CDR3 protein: CASSPGLAGTNEQFF; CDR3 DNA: TGTGCCAGCAGCCCGGGACTAGCGGGAACCAATGAGCAGTTCTTC